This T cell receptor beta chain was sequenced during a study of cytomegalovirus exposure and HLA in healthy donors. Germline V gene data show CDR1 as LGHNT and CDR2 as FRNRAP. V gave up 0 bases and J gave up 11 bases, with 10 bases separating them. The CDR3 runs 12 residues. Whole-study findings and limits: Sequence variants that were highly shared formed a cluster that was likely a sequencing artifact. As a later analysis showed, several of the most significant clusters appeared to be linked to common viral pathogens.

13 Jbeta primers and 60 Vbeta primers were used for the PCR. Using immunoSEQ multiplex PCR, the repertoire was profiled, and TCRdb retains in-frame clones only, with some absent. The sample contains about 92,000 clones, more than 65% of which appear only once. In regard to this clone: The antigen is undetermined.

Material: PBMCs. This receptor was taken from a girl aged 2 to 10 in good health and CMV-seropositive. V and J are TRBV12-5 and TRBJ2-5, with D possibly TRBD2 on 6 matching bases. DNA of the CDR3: TGTGCTAGTGGTTTGGTACGGGGGTCTCAGTACTTC. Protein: CASGLVRGSQYF.